Listed below are T cell receptor beta chains from one sample, sequenced in a study of T cell responses to AZD1222 COVID-19 vaccine. The repertoire was sequenced with immunoSEQ multiplex PCR; TCRdb's copy has only in-frame clones and lacks some. The sample lists some 54,000 clones; 89% were seen once. Source: peripheral blood, taken on day 0 of AZD1222 vaccination. The receptor set was obtained from an adult in good health. The CDR3 runs from the conserved cysteine through the conserved F or W. Fields, in order: clone size, V gene, J gene, CDR3 protein. Some rows mark clone size as missing; the rest say once, few, many or name a class of expanded clone.

>few|TRBV27|TRBJ2-1
CASSSPLGHEQFF
>-|TRBV2|TRBJ2-1
CASSGREYNEQFF
>-|TRBV29-1|TRBJ1-2
CSVQGEFWYTF
>-|TRBV7-3|TRBJ2-7
CASSSGLAGAEQYF
>-|TRBV7-3|TRBJ2-2
CASSPRPLAGELGGELFF
>-|TRBV18|TRBJ1-2
CASSPPGQLNYGYTF
>-|TRBV19|TRBJ1-2
CASTLWGLNYGYTF
>-|TRBV4-1|TRBJ1-2
CASSQVRQGNGYTF
>-|TRBV2|TRBJ1-5
CASSEASGWGGNQPQHF
>few|TRBV28|TRBJ2-7
CASSLGYPDRPYEQYF
>-|TRBV7-3|TRBJ1-1
CASSPRQGGPEAFF
>-|TRBV19|TRBJ2-2
CASSSGQGFTGELFF
>-|TRBV28|TRBJ1-1
CASRGPYTEAFF
>-|TRBV28|TRBJ2-1
CASSFLLPYNEQFF
>-|TRBV15|TRBJ2-3
CATGFRGTQYF
>-|TRBV6-5|TRBJ2-5
CASSQNPQQETQYF
>-|TRBV5-5|TRBJ2-2
CASSLTSGSGVTGELFF
>once|TRBV25-1|TRBJ1-1
CASSVGRASSTTEAFF
>-|TRBV7-9|TRBJ1-5
CASSLGSMNQPQHF
>few|TRBV19|TRBJ2-5
CASKQGYQETQYF
>-|TRBV18|TRBJ1-1
CASSGRTGALDTEAFF
>-|TRBV12-3/TRBV12-4|TRBJ2-1
CASTGGLVHEQFF
>-|TRBV4-2|TRBJ2-1
CASSQDWGGIFYNEQFF
>-|TRBV2|TRBJ1-4
CASSPQLRNEKLFF
>-|TRBV30|TRBJ2-1
CAWSVAQLAGAYNEQFF
>few|TRBV3-1/TRBV3-2|TRBJ2-1
CASSQRTSGNSYNEQFF
>few|TRBV3-1/TRBV3-2|TRBJ2-7
CASSMRISYEQYF
>-|TRBV6-5|TRBJ1-1
CASSSRQKNTEAFF
>-|TRBV18|TRBJ1-2
CASSPEGGYGYTF
>-|TRBV7-9|TRBJ2-7
CASSLMGEQYF
>-|TRBV2|TRBJ2-2
CASSENSARYSGELFF
>-|TRBV18|TRBJ1-2
CASSPPPRGLSGYTF
>-|TRBV28|TRBJ2-2
CASSLVTSGNTGELFF
>-|TRBV14|TRBJ2-5
CASSLGLVYQETQYF
>-|TRBV28|TRBJ2-5
CASSSSGGRETQYF
>-|TRBV15|TRBJ2-7
CATSRVGGSSYEQYF
>-|TRBV7-2|TRBJ2-1
CASSPRLAGGHEQFF
>-|TRBV11-2|TRBJ2-1
CASSFGRASYEQFF
>-|TRBV7-6|TRBJ1-3
CASSLDVGAGNTIYF
>-|TRBV19|TRBJ1-1
CASSIEGERTEAFF
>-|TRBV7-9|TRBJ2-1
CASSPGLAGVNEQFF
>-|TRBV19|TRBJ2-7
CASSSRRDGSTYEQYF
>-|TRBV15|TRBJ2-5
CATSRGRGETQYF
>-|TRBV27|TRBJ2-2
CASSYARGANTGELFF
>once|TRBV9|TRBJ2-7
CASSVDGGYEQYF
>-|TRBV24-1|TRBJ2-1
CATSDFRVSSREQHEQFF
>-|TRBV5-1|TRBJ2-2
CASSSRGQENTGELFF
>-|TRBV7-9|TRBJ2-5
CASSLALETQYF
>-|TRBV3-1/TRBV3-2|TRBJ2-4
CASSGQAKNIQYF
>-|TRBV27|TRBJ2-7
CASSLKRETFSYEQYF
>-|TRBV12-3/TRBV12-4|TRBJ2-6
CASSSPPLNVLTF
>-|TRBV7-8|TRBJ1-6
CASSTERQGLVSPLHF
>-|TRBV5-8|TRBJ1-2
CASSFSLYGYTF
>-|TRBV7-3|TRBJ2-1
CASSLAQYNEQFF
>-|TRBV14|TRBJ1-4
CASSRVATNEKLFF
>-|TRBV5-4|TRBJ2-7
CASSSGTSGSREQYF
>few|TRBV28|TRBJ2-7
CASRPSQGRYEQYF
>-|TRBV6-5|TRBJ2-5
CASSSGGQGWEETQYF
>-|TRBV9|TRBJ1-1
CASSVGVKNTEAFF
>-|TRBV27|TRBJ2-3
CASSLRGLGTDTQYF